This TCR beta chain appears in the sequencing data of a study of blood T cell repertoires in COVID-19. The J segment lost 2 bases and the V segment lost 2 bases, leaving 6 bases of the junction unmatched. Per germline, CDR1 GTSNPN and CDR2 SVGIG (reference sequence). The CDR3 consists of 14 residues. The table came from immunoSEQ multiplex PCR; TCRdb's copy has only in-frame clones and leaves some out. The sample contains around 120,000 clones, 60% to 85% of which appear only once. This receptor was taken from a man aged 65-85 years with acute or convalescent COVID-19. V is TRBV30 and J is TRBJ2-7; 7 bases are a match to TRBD1. The sequenced material came from peripheral blood. This CDR3 reads CAWSWGQGAYEQYF. CDR3 in DNA: TGTGCCTGGAGTTGGGGTCAGGGGGCCTACGAGCAGTACTTC.